The following is a TCR beta chain sequence with its context. Each participant's cohort was designated according to participant-reported clinical history. Sequencing used immunoSEQ multiplex PCR; TCRdb keeps in-frame clones, though not all of them. The sample has 200,000 to 250,000 clones; approximately 85% are singletons. This sample is drawn from a study of blood T cell repertoires in COVID-19. Study background: Samples representing acute and convalescent COVID-19 were sourced from the United States, Italy and Spain. T cells, B-cell-depleted T cells, or PBMCs supplied cDNA or gDNA.

CDR1 is MNHEY and CDR2 is SVGEGT in the germline V gene. V was clipped by 5 bases and J by 1 base; unmatched bases: 10. The CDR3 spans 17 residues. The genes are TRBV6-2 or TRBV6-3 and TRBJ1-2; 10 positions match TRBD1. What was sequenced was PBMCs or T cells enriched from blood (not recorded which). This receptor was obtained from a woman aged 50 to 60 with acute COVID-19. CDR3 residues: CASSTEGQGTINYGYTF. The CDR3, as DNA: TGTGCCAGCAGTACCGAGGGACAGGGGACGATTAACTATGGCTACACCTTC.